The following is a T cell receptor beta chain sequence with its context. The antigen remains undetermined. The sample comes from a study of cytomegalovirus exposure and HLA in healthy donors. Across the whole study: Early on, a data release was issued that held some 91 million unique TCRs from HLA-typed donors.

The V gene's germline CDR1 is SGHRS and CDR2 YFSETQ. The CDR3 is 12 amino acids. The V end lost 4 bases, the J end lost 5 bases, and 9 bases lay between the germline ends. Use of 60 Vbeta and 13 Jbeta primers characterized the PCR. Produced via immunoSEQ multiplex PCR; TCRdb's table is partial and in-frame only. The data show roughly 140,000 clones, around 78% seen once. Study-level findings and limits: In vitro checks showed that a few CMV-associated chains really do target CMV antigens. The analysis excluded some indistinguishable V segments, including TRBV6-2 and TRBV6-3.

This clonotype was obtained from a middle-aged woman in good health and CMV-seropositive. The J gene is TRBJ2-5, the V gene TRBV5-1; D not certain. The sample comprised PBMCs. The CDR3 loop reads CASSPTGETQYF. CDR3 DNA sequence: TGCGCCAGCAGCCCCACCGGGGAGACCCAGTACTTC.